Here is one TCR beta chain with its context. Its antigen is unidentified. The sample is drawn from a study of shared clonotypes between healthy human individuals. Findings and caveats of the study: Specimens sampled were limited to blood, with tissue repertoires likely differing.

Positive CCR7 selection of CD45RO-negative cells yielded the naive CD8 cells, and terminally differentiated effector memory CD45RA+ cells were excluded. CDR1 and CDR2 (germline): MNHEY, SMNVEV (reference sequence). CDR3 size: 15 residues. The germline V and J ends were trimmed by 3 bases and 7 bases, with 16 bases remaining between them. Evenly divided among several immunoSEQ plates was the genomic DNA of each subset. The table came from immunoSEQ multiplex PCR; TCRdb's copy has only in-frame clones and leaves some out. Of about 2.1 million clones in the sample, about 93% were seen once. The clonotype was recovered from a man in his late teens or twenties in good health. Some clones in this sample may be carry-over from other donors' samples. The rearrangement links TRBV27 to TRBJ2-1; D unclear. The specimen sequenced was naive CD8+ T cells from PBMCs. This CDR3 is CASSFRPSLKNEQFF. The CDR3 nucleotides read TGTGCCAGCAGTTTTCGACCCTCCCTGAAGAATGAGCAGTTCTTC.